This T cell receptor (beta chain) is from a study of T cells expressing NK-cell markers. The study, taken as a whole, reports: Each of about 6 donors carried dominant NKG2C+ clonotypes accounting for about 1.0-7.0% of CD8+ T cells.

As to this clonotype: Its cognate antigen is unknown.

The CDR3 has 15 amino acids. Germline V gene lookup returns CDR1 MNHEY and CDR2 SVGAGI. TCRdb reprocessed the 5' RACE reads and stores each CDR3 protein as one record, lacking DNA. The ten most abundant clones cover around 4.9% of a sample with about 380,000 distinct CDR3 sequences. The sample consisted of blood T cells: a sorted CD56 or NKG2C T cell subset, CD4+ or CD8+ T cells, or bulk PBMC T cells (not recorded which). This clonotype was obtained from a man aged 18 to 69 in good health. This rearrangement joins TRBV6-5 to TRBJ1-1. The CDR3 spells CASSYSTWADTEAFF.